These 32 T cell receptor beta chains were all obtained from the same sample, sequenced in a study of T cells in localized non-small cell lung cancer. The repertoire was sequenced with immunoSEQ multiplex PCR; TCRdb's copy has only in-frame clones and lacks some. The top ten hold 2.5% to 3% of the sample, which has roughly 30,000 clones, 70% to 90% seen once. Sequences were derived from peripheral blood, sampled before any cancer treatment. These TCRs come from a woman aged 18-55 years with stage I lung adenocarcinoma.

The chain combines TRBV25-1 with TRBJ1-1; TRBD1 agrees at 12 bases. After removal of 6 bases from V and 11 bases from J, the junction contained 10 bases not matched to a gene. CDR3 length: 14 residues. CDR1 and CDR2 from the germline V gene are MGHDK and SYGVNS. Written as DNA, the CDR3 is TGTGCCAGCAGAACCGGGACAGGGGGCGATGGGGCTTTCTTT. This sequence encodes CASRTGTGGDGAFF.

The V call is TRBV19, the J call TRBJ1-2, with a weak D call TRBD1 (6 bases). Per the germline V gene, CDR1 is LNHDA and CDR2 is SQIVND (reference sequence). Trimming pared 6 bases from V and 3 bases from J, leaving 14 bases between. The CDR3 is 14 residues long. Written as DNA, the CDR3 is TGTGCCAGTAGCCCGGGGGGGCCTGACTATGGCTACACCTTC. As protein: CASSPGGPDYGYTF.

In DNA form, the CDR3 reads TGTGCCAGTAGTTACGGCAGATCGGGCGAGCAGTACTTC. It codes for CASSYGRSGEQYF. The chain carries TRBV19 and TRBJ2-7; D remains unclear. Trimming removed 5 bases from V and 6 bases from J, with 14 bases in between. The CDR3 has 13 residues. The germline gives CDR1 LNHDA, CDR2 SQIVND (reference sequence).

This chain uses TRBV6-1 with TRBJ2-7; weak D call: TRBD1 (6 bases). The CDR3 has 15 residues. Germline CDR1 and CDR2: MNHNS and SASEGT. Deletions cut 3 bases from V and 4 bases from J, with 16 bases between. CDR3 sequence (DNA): TGTGCCAGCAGTGATTCCCAGGGGATCCAATACGAGCAGTACTTC. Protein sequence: CASSDSQGIQYEQYF.

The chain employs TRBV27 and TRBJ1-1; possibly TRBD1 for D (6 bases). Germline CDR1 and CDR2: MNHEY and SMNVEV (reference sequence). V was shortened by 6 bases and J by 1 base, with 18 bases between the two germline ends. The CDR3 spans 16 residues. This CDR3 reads CASREVSGTRNTEAFF. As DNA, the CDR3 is TGTGCCAGCAGGGAAGTGTCCGGGACAAGGAACACTGAAGCTTTCTTT.

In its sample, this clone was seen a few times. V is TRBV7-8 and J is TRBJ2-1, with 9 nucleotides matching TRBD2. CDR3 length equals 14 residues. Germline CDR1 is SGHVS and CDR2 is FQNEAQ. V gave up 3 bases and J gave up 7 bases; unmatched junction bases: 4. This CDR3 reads CASSFLAGPNEQFF. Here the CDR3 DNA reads TGTGCCAGCAGCTTTCTAGCGGGACCAAATGAGCAGTTCTTC. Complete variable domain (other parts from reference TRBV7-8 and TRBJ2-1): GAGVSQSPRYKVAKRGQDVALRCDPISGHVSLFWYQQALGQGPEFLTYFQNEAQLDKSGLPSDRFFAERPEGSVSTLKIQRTQQEDSAVYLCASSFLAGPNEQFFGPGTRLTVL.

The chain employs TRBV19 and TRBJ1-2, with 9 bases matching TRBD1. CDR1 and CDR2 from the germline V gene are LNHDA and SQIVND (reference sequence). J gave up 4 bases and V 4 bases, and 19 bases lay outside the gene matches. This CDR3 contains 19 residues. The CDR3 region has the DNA TGTGCCAGTAGTAAGACCCTCACGAGCCCGGGACAGGGCCTCTATGGCTACACCTTC. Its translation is CASSKTLTSPGQGLYGYTF.

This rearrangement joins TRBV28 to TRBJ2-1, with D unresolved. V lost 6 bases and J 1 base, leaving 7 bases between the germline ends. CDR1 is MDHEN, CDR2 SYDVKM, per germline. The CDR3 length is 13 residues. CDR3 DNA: TGTGCCAGCAGGACGGGTTCCTACAATGAGCAGTTCTTC. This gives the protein CASRTGSYNEQFF.

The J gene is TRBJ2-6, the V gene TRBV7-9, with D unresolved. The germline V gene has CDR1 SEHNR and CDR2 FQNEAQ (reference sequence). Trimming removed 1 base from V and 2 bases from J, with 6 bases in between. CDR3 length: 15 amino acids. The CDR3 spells CASSLGGTGANVLTF. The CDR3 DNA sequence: TGTGCCAGCAGCTTAGGTGGTACTGGGGCCAACGTCCTGACTTTC. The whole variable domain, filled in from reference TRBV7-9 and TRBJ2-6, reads DTGVSQNPRHKITKRGQNVTFRCDPISEHNRLYWYRQTLGQGPEFLTYFQNEAQLEKSRLLSDRFSAERPKGSFSTLEIQRTEQGDSAMYLCASSLGGTGANVLTFGAGSRLTVL.

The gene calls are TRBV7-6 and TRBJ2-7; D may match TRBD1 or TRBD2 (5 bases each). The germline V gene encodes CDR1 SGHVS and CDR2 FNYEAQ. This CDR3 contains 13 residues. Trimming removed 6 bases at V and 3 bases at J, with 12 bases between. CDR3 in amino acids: CASSLGRYYEQYF. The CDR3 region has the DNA TGTGCCAGCAGTTTGGGACGGTACTACGAGCAGTACTTC.

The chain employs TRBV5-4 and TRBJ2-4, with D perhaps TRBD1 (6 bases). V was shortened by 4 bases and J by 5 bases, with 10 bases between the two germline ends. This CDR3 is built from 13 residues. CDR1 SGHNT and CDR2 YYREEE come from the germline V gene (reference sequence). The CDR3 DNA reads TGTGCCAGCAGCCCCAGGGGTGAAAACATTCAGTACTTC. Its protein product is CASSPRGENIQYF.

In DNA form, the CDR3 reads TGTGCCAGCAGCGTAACGACCTACGAGCAGTACTTC. Its translation: CASSVTTYEQYF. The chain employs TRBV7-2 and TRBJ2-7; D gene ambiguous. CDR3 length: 12 amino acids. Deletions cut 5 bases from V and 2 bases from J, with 7 bases between. Germline CDR1 SGHTA, CDR2 FQGNSA. The full variable domain, with the rest looked up from reference TRBV7-2 and TRBJ2-7, is GAGVSQSPSNKVTEKGKDVELRCDPISGHTALYWYRQSLGQGLEFLIYFQGNSAPDKSGLPSDRFSAERTGGSVSTLTIQRTQQEDSAVYLCASSVTTYEQYFGPGTRLTVT.

As DNA, the CDR3 is TGTGCCAGTAGTCCGAGGGGGGGCGAGCAGCCCCAGCATTTT. Encoded protein: CASSPRGGEQPQHF. The chain uses TRBV19 and TRBJ1-5, with TRBD1 as a possible D gene (6 bases). The V end was cut by 5 bases, the J end by 7 bases, with 15 bases between. The CDR3 has 14 residues. Germline V gives CDR1 LNHDA, CDR2 SQIVND (reference sequence).

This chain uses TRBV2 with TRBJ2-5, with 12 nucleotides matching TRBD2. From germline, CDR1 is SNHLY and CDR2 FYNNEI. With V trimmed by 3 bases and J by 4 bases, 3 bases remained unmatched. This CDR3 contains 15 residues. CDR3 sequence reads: CASSELAGGGETQYF. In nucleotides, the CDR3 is TGTGCCAGCAGTGAGCTAGCGGGAGGGGGAGAGACCCAGTACTTC.

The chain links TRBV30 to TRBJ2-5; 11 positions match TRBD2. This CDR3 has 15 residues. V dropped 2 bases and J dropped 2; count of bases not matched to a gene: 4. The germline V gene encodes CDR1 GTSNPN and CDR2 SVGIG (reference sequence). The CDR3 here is CAWSSLAGGQETQYF. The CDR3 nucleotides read TGTGCCTGGAGTTCATTAGCGGGAGGGCAAGAGACCCAGTACTTC.

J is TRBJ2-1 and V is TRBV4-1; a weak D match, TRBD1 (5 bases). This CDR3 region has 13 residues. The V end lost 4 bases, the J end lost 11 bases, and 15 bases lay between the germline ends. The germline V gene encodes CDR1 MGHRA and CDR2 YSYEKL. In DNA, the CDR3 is TGCGCCAGCAGCCCCAGAGACAGATCTCAGCAGTTCTTC. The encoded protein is CASSPRDRSQQFF.

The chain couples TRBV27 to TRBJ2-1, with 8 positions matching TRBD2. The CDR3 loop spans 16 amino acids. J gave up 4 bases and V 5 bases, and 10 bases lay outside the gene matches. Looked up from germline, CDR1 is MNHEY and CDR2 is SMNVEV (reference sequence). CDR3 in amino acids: CASSPYLAGLYNEQFF. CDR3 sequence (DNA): TGTGCCAGCAGTCCCTACCTAGCGGGCCTTTACAATGAGCAGTTCTTC.

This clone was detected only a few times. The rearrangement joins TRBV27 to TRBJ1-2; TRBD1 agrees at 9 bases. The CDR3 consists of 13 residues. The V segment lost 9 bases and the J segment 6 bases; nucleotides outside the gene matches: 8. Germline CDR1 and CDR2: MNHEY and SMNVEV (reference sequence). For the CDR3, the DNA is TGTGCCAGTTGGGACAGGGAAGGCGATGGCTACACCTTC. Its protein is CASWDREGDGYTF.

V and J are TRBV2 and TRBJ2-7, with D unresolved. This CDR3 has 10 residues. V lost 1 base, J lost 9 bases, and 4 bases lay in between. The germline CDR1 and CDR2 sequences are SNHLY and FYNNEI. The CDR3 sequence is CASSEGGQYF. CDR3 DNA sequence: TGTGCCAGCAGTGAAGGCGGGCAGTACTTC.

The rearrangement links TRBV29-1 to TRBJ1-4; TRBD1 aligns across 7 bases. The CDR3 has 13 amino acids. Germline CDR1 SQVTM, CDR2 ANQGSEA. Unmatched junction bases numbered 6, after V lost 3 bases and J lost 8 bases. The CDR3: CSVDDRVEEKLFF. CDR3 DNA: TGCAGCGTTGACGACAGGGTAGAAGAAAAACTGTTTTTT.

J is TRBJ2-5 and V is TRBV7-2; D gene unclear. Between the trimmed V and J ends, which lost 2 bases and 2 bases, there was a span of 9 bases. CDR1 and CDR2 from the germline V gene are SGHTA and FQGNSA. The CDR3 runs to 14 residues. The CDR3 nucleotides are TGTGCCAGCAGCTTATGGCTGCTACAAGAGACCCAGTACTTC. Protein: CASSLWLLQETQYF.

CDR3 nucleotides: TGCGCCAGCAGCTTGGGTCACAGGGGGGAGTTTGGCTACACCTTC. This translates into CASSLGHRGEFGYTF. This rearrangement joins TRBV5-1 to TRBJ1-2; TRBD1 matches 8 bases. The CDR3 has 15 amino acids. V trimming: 0 bases; J trimming: 7 bases; junction bases outside the gene matches: 8. Germline V gene lookup returns CDR1 SGHRS and CDR2 YFSETQ.

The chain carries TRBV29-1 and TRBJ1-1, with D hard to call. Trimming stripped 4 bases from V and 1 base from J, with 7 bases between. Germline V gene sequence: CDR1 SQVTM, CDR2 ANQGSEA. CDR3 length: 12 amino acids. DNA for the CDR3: TGCAGCGTTGCTGACGGGAACACTGAAGCTTTCTTT. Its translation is CSVADGNTEAFF.

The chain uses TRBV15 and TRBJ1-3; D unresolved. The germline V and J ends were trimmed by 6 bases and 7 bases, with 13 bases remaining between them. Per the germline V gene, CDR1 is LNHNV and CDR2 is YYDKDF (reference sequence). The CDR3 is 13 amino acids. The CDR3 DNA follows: TGTGCCACCAGTAAAGGACTCGGGAACACCATATATTTT. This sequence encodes CATSKGLGNTIYF. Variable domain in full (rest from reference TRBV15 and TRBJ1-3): DAMVIQNPRYQVTQFGKPVTLSCSQTLNHNVMYWYQQKSSQAPKLLFHYYDKDFNNEADTPDNFQSRRPNTSFCFLDIRSPGLGDTAMYLCATSKGLGNTIYFGEGSWLTVV.

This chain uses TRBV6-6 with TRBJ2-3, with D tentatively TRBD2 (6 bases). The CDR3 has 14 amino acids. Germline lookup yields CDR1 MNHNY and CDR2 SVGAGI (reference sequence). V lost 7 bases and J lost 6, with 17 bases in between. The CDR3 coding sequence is TGTGCCAGCACCTTGTTGGGGGGTTGGGATACGCAGTATTTT. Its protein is CASTLLGGWDTQYF.

CDR3 region: CSVRQGRSQETQYF. DNA of the CDR3: TGCAGCGTAAGACAGGGCCGATCCCAAGAGACCCAGTACTTC. The V and J genes are TRBV29-1 and TRBJ2-5; 7 bases agree with TRBD1. The CDR3 has 14 residues. After removal of 6 bases from V and 1 base from J, the junction contained 8 bases not matched to a gene. The germline CDR1 and CDR2 sequences are SQVTM and ANQGSEA.

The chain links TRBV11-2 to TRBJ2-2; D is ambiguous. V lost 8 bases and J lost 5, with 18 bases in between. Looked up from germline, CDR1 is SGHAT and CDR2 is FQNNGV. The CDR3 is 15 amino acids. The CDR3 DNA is TGTGCCAGCTACCCAGAGGTAGTAGGGACCGGGGAGCTGTTTTTT. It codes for CASYPEVVGTGELFF. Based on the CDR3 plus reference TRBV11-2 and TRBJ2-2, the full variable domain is EAGVAQSPRYKIIEKRQSVAFWCNPISGHATLYWYQQILGQGPKLLIQFQNNGVVDDSQLPKDRFSAERLKGVDSTLKIQPAKLEDSAVYLCASYPEVVGTGELFFGEGSRLTVL.

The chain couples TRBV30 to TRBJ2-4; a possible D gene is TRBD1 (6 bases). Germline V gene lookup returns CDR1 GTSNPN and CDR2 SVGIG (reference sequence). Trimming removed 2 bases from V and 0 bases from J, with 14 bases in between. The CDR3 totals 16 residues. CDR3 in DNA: TGTGCCTGGAGTAAAAACAGGGAACTAGCCAAAAACATTCAGTACTTC. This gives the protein CAWSKNRELAKNIQYF.

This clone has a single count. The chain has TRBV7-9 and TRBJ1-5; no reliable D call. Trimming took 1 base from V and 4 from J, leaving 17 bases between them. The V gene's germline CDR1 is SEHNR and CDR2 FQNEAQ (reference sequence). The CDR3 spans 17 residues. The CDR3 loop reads CASSLGTGRATNQPQHF. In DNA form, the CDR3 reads TGTGCCAGCAGCTTAGGAACGGGAAGGGCCACGAATCAGCCCCAGCATTTT.

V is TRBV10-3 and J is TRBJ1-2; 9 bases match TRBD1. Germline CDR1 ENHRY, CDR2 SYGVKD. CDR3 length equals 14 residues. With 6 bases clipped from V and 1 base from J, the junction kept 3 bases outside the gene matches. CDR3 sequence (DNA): TGTGCCATCAGCGGGACAGGGTTTAACTATGGCTACACCTTC. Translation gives CAISGTGFNYGYTF.

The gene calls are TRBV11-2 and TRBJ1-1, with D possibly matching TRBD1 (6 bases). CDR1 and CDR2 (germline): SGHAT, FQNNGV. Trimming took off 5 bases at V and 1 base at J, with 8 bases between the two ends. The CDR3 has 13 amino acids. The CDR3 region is CASSKQGNTEAFF. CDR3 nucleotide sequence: TGTGCCAGCAGCAAACAGGGGAACACTGAAGCTTTCTTT. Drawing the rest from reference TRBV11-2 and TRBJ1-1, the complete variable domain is EAGVAQSPRYKIIEKRQSVAFWCNPISGHATLYWYQQILGQGPKLLIQFQNNGVVDDSQLPKDRFSAERLKGVDSTLKIQPAKLEDSAVYLCASSKQGNTEAFFGQGTRLTVV.

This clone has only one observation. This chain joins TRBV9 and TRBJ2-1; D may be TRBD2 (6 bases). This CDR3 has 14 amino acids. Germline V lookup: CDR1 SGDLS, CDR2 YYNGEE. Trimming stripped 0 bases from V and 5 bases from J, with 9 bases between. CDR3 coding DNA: TGTGCCAGCAGCGTAGACGGGAGAAACAATGAGCAGTTCTTC. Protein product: CASSVDGRNNEQFF.